Shown below are 17 T cell receptor beta chains from a single sample sequenced in a study of molecular identifiers for immune sequencing clone quantification (dated by TCRdb to between 2018 and 2020). Preparation of the library involved PCR. Sequencing instrument: NextSeq 500. In TCRdb, the public reads were trimmed at Q25 with fastp and aligned with MiXCR, with productive beta chains retained. Every entry covers one CDR3 protein and lists the most common genes and DNA from its rows. Here the sample has hundreds of thousands of distinct CDR3 sequences; 25% occur a single time. The top ten clonotypes cover 0.7% to 0.95% of the sample. The sequenced sample consisted of naive CD8+ T cells from blood, with Jurkat cell RNA spiked in. The cell subset or site label, as the study defines it: FACS-sorted CD8+CD4-CCR7+CD45RA+ naive T cells. The receptors originated from a human donor in good health. Some libraries in this study had Jurkat cell RNA spiked in.

The J gene is TRBJ2-7, the V gene TRBV27; 7 nucleotides align to TRBD2. The CDR3 has 15 amino acids. Trimming took 0 bases from V and 5 from J; bases not matched to a gene: 7. In germline, CDR1 is MNHEY, CDR2 SMNVEV (reference sequence). The CDR3 sequence: CASSLSGGSNNEQYF. In nucleotides, the CDR3 is TGTGCCAGCAGTTTATCTGGCGGGAGTAACAACGAGCAGTACTTC.

In regard to this clonotype: A single base separates this from a much larger clone, so it may be a read error. The chain couples TRBV6-2 or TRBV6-3 to TRBJ2-7; no clear D. This CDR3 has 17 amino acids. Germline V gene data show CDR1 as MNHEY and CDR2 as SVGEGT. The CDR3 sequence is CASNYPNRTAETVEQYF. Here the CDR3 DNA reads TGTGCCAGCAATTACCCGAACCGAACGGCTGAAACAGTCGAGCAGTACTTC.

This chain joins TRBV27 and TRBJ1-5; possibly TRBD1 for D (5 bases). The V end lost 2 bases, the J end lost 1 base, and 12 bases lay between the germline ends. This CDR3 has 16 residues. The germline CDR1 and CDR2 sequences are MNHEY and SMNVEV (reference sequence). The CDR3 region is CASSLTPQGSNQPQHF. The DNA of the CDR3 is TGTGCCAGCAGTTTAACTCCCCAGGGAAGCAATCAGCCCCAGCATTTT.

Points on this clonotype: This is likely a read error, given that the CDR3 carries no conserved phenylalanine or tryptophan at its end. The chain recombines TRBV7-3 with TRBJ2-2; D remains ambiguous. Trimming removed 4 bases from V and 5 bases from J, with 14 bases in between. Germline values: CDR1 SGHTA, CDR2 FQGTGA. The CDR3 has 15 amino acids. The CDR3 loop is CASSSKPPGTGELFL. CDR3 bases: TGTGCCAGCAGCTCGAAACCCCCCGGAACCGGGGAGCTGTTTTTA.

This clonotype was seen ten or more times. The junction shows a germline mismatch at one end, possibly a read error. V gene TRBV30 combines with J gene TRBJ2-7; D possibly corresponds to TRBD2 (6 bases). CDR1 and CDR2 (germline): GTSNPN, SVGIG (reference sequence). This CDR3 contains 11 residues. The CDR3 bases are TGTGCCTGGAGTCCCGGGGAGGTGGTGGTCTTC. Amino acid sequence: CAWSPGEVVVF.

Notes on this clonotype: With a much larger clone just one base away, this may be a read error. This rearrangement joins TRBV15 to TRBJ2-3, with D tentatively TRBD2 (6 bases). The CDR3 contains 11 residues. The germline gives CDR1 LNHNV, CDR2 YYDKDF (reference sequence). The DNA of the CDR3 is TGTGCCACCCGGGGGATCGATATGCAGTATTTT. Protein sequence: CATRGIDMQYF.

The chain links TRBV7-9 to TRBJ2-1; no clear D gene. Germline V gene lookup returns CDR1 SEHNR and CDR2 FQNEAQ (reference sequence). CDR3 length equals 13 residues. V was pared by 5 bases and J by 2 bases, with 7 bases between. CDR3 region: CASSQPPYNEQFF. Written as DNA, the CDR3 is TGTGCCAGCAGCCAACCACCCTACAATGAGCAGTTCTTC.

As to this clonotype: A junction boundary mismatches the germline segment, possibly from a read error. V usage is TRBV12-3 or TRBV12-4 and J usage is TRBJ2-7, with 9 bases that match TRBD2. This CDR3 spans 14 amino acids. The CDR3 sequence: CASSTTSGNYKQYF. CDR3 bases: TGTGCCAGCAGCACGACTAGCGGTAACTACAAGCAGTACTTC.

For this clonotype: An end of the junction does not agree with germline; a read error may underlie this. The J gene is TRBJ1-1, the V gene TRBV4-3, with 10 bases matching TRBD1. In germline, CDR1 is LGHNA, CDR2 YSLEER. The CDR3 covers 16 residues. The CDR3 sequence: CASRHDQTGGAYEAFF. The CDR3 DNA follows: TGCGCCAGCCGCCATGACCAGACAGGGGGCGCGTATGAAGCTTTCTTT.

This clonotype appeared once. The V call is TRBV5-6, the J call TRBJ2-7, with D unresolved. The CDR3 is 16 residues long. From germline, CDR1 is SGHDT and CDR2 YYEEEE. V shed 1 base and J shed 3 bases, with 17 bases lying between them. CDR3 amino acids: CASSLPTLVIGYEQYF. DNA for the CDR3: TGTGCCAGCAGCTTGCCGACGCTCGTGATAGGCTACGAGCAGTACTTC.

This clonotype was recorded many times. V usage is TRBV6-5 and J usage is TRBJ2-7; 9 bases agree with TRBD1. V lost 0 bases to trimming and J lost 4 bases; unmatched junction nucleotides: 7. Germline CDR1 and CDR2: MNHEY and SVGAGI. This CDR3 has 16 amino acids. CDR3 protein: CASSYSTTGTGYEQYF. CDR3 sequence (DNA): TGTGCCAGCAGTTACTCGACCACCGGGACAGGGTACGAGCAGTACTTC.

Turning to this clonotype: Since a much larger clone is just one base distant, this may be a read error. The chain links TRBV6-2 or TRBV6-3 to TRBJ2-5; no clear D gene. The V gene's germline CDR1 is MNHEY and CDR2 SVGEGT. CDR3 size: 13 residues. Trimming pared 6 bases from V and 2 bases from J, leaving 10 bases between. CDR3 protein: CASRFMGQETQYF. CDR3 DNA: TGTGCCAGCAGATTCATGGGGCAAGAGACCCAGTACTTC.

Ten or more counts support this clonotype. This chain uses TRBV12-3 or TRBV12-4 with TRBJ2-7; no definite D call. The CDR3 totals 14 residues. V lost 4 bases and J lost 5, with 15 bases in between. CDR3 amino acids: CASSSMAKAHEQYF. The CDR3 DNA sequence: TGTGCCAGCAGTTCCATGGCTAAAGCCCACGAGCAGTACTTC.

Remarks on this clonotype: Possible read error: a much larger clone is one base away. CDR3 sequence (DNA): TGCAGTGCTAGCGGGAGACGGGGCGGGGAGCTGTTTTTT. As protein: CSASGRRGGELFF. The rearrangement links TRBV20-1 to TRBJ2-2; D may be TRBD2 (6 bases). The CDR3 is 13 residues long. From germline, CDR1 is DFQATT and CDR2 SNEGSKA (reference sequence). The germline V and J ends were trimmed by 3 bases and 7 bases, with 12 bases remaining between them.

With respect to this clonotype: One end of the junction is discordant with germline, which a read error may explain. The rearrangement uses TRBV5-3 and TRBJ2-7; the D gene is possibly TRBD2 (6 bases). TRBV5-3 belongs to the ORF category, with a function that is uncertain. The CDR3 totals 15 residues. The chain's CDR3 is CASGLEGIVSSEQYF. CDR3 DNA: TGCGCCAGCGGCTTGGAGGGTATCGTCTCGTCTGAGCAGTACTTC.

With respect to this clonotype: This could be a read error, since a much larger clone is one nucleotide away. J is TRBJ2-3 and V is TRBV20-1; TRBD2 aligns across 7 bases. Germline loops: CDR1 DFQATT, CDR2 SNEGSKA (reference sequence). The CDR3 has 12 amino acids. The CDR3 DNA is TGCAGAGCCCCGCCCGGACTAGGAACGCAGTATTTT. Translating gives CRAPPGLGTQYF.

V gene TRBV6-2 or TRBV6-3 combines with J gene TRBJ1-5; D gene ambiguous. The CDR3 extends over 14 amino acids. The V gene lost 0 bases and the J gene lost 5 bases, with 8 bases spanning the gap. Germline V CDR1 and CDR2: MNHEY, SVGEGT. CDR3 residues: CASSYSNMDQPQHF. The CDR3 DNA reads as TGTGCCAGCAGTTACTCAAATATGGATCAGCCCCAGCATTTT.